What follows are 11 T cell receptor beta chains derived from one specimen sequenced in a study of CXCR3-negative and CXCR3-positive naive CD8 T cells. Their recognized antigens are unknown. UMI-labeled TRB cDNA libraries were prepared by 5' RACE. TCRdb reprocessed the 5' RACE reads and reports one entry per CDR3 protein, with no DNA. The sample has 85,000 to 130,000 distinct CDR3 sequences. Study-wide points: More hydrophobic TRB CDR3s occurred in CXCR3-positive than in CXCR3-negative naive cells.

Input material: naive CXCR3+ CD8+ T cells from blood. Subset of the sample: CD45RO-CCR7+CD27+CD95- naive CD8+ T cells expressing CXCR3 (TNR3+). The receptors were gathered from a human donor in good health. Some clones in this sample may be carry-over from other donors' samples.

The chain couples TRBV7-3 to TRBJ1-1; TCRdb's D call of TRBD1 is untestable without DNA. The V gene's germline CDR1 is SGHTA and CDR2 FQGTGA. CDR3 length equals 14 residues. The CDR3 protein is CASSSGQGRTEAFF.

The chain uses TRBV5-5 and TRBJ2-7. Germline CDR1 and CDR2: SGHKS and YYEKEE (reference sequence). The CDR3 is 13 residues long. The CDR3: CASSLGKTYEQYF.

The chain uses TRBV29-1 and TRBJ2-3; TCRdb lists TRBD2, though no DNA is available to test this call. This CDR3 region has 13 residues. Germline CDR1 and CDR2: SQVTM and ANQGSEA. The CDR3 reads CSVCRDYSDTQYF.

The CDR3: CASSQSLSYEQYF. The rearrangement links TRBV14 to TRBJ2-7. The CDR3 is made up of 13 amino acids. CDR1 is SGHDN, CDR2 FVKESK, per germline.

This chain's CDR3 is CASSPWEQGVDIQYF. V is TRBV7-2 and J is TRBJ2-4; no DNA is available, so the TRBD1 call from TCRdb remains unchecked. CDR1 SGHTA and CDR2 FQGNSA come from the germline V gene. This CDR3 has 15 residues.

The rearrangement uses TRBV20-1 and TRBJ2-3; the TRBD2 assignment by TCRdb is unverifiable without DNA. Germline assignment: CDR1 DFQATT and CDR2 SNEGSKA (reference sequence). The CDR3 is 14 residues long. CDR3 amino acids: CSAFSGYNTDTQYF.

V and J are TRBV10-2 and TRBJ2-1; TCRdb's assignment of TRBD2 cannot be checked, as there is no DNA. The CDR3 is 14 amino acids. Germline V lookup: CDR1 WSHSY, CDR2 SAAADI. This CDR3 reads CASAGLAGGDEQFF.

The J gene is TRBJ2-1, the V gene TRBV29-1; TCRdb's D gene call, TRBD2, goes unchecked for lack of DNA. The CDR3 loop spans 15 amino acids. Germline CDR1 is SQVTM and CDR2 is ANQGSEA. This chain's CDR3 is CSVPDLAGSYNEQFF.

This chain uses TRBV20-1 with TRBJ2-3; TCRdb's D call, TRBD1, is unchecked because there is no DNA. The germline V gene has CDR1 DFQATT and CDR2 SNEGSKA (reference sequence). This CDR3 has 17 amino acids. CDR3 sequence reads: CSARDLQRGTLTDTQYF.

CDR3 sequence: CATLTDHNQPQHF. The chain links TRBV28 to TRBJ1-5. Germline V gene sequence: CDR1 MDHEN, CDR2 SYDVKM. CDR3 length: 13 residues.

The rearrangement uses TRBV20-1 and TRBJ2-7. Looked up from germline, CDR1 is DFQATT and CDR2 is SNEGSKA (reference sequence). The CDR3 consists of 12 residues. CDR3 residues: CSARGTSYEQYF.